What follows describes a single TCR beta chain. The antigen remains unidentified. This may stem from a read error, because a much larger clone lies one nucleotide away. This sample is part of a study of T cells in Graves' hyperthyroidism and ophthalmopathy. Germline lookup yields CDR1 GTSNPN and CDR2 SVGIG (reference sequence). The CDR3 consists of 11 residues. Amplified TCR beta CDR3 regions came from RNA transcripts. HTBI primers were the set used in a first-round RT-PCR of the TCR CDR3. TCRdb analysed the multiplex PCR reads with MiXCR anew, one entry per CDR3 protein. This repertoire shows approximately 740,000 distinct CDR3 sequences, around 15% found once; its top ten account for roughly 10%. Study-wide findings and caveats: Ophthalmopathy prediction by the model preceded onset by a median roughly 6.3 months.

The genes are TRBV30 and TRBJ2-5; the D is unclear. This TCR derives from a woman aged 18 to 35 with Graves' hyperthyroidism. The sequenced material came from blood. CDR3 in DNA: TGTGCCTGGAGTGTAAATAAGACCCAGTGCTTC. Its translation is CAWSVNKTQCF.